What follows are 28 T cell receptor beta chains derived from one specimen sequenced in a study of response to subunit inactivated influenza vaccine. In TCRdb, the RT-PCR reads were re-called with MiXCR into one record per CDR3 protein. The sample has about half a million distinct CDR3 sequences, over 9.5% seen once. Sequenced material: PBMCs from blood, taken roughly 6 weeks after vaccination. All receptors derive from a man aged 45-65 years who received an inactivated influenza vaccine.

This clonotype showed up just a few times. The J gene is TRBJ1-5, the V gene TRBV7-2; D is unresolved. The CDR3 is made up of 16 amino acids. Trimming shortened V by 5 bases and J by 5 bases, and 19 bases separated the two germline ends. Germline lookup yields CDR1 SGHTA and CDR2 FQGNSA. In DNA form, the CDR3 reads TGTGCCAGCAGCACAAAAAGTAGTTGGGGTTATCAGCCCCAGCATTTT. This sequence encodes CASSTKSSWGYQPQHF.

The chain carries TRBV6-5 and TRBJ2-5, with D possibly being TRBD2 (6 bases). The CDR3 extends over 15 amino acids. Germline V lookup: CDR1 MNHEY, CDR2 SVGAGI. V lost 2 bases, J lost 2 bases, and 12 bases lay in between. The CDR3 region is CASSYRGAGQETQYF. CDR3 DNA sequence: TGTGCCAGCAGTTACCGTGGCGCGGGGCAAGAGACCCAGTACTTC.

The CDR3 coding sequence is TGTGCCAGCAGTATGATCCCGGGGGGCAGCTCCTACAATGAGCAGTTCTTC. It yields the protein CASSMIPGGSSYNEQFF. The chain recombines TRBV7-6 with TRBJ2-1, with a possible D match to TRBD2 (7 bases). This CDR3 spans 17 amino acids. Germline V gives CDR1 SGHVS, CDR2 FNYEAQ. V lost 6 bases and J 0 bases, leaving 18 bases between the germline ends.

The table lists this clonotype with a few counts. This chain uses TRBV7-3 with TRBJ2-1, with 12 bases fitting TRBD2. The CDR3 length is 15 residues. Germline V CDR1 and CDR2: SGHTA, FQGTGA. Germline trimming cut 5 bases from V and 2 bases from J; bases unmatched to any gene: 1. The CDR3 DNA reads TGTGCCAGCAGCACTAGCGGGAGGACCTACAATGAGCAGTTCTTC. The encoded protein is CASSTSGRTYNEQFF.

This clonotype was seen repeatedly, ten times or more. The gene calls are TRBV12-3 or TRBV12-4 and TRBJ1-5; D is ambiguous. This CDR3 has 16 residues. Trimming removed 4 bases at V and 3 bases at J, with 16 bases between. The CDR3 nucleotides read TGTGCCAGCAGTTATGAGGCCCTATCCCACAATCAGCCCCAGCATTTT. Protein: CASSYEALSHNQPQHF.

In regard to this clonotype: At one of its ends the junction is not consistent with the germline gene, which may arise from a read error. The chain carries TRBV20-1 and TRBJ1-1; D gene ambiguous. The CDR3 loop spans 12 amino acids. CDR1 is DFQATT, CDR2 SNEGSKA, per germline (reference sequence). The CDR3 loop reads CSARVRNNEAFF. CDR3 nucleotides: TGCAGTGCTAGAGTTAGGAACAATGAAGCTTTCTTT.

V usage is TRBV6-1 and J usage is TRBJ2-2, with D hard to call. The CDR3 totals 16 residues. Trimming pared 4 bases from V and 1 base from J, leaving 13 bases between. Germline V gene data show CDR1 as MNHNS and CDR2 as SASEGT. CDR3 coding DNA: TGTGCCAGCAGTGTTGGGGTGCATTTGAACACCGGGGAGCTGTTTTTT. Translation gives CASSVGVHLNTGELFF.

This clonotype was seen only a few times. Relative to the germline gene, one junction end is altered; a read error may explain this. This rearrangement joins TRBV7-7 to TRBJ2-7; TRBD2 aligns across 13 bases. This CDR3 has 14 amino acids. Germline CDR1 and CDR2: SSHAT and FNYEAQ (reference sequence). The CDR3, as DNA: TGTGCTAGCAGCCCAAAGGGACTAGCGGGGGAGCAGTACTTC. Translating it yields CASSPKGLAGEQYF.

The genes are TRBV7-7 and TRBJ2-5; D may be TRBD1 or TRBD2 (6 bases each). Germline-derived CDR1 and CDR2 are SSHAT and FNYEAQ (reference sequence). V was trimmed by 5 bases and J by 4 bases, leaving 11 bases between them. The CDR3 has 13 amino acids. The CDR3 spells CASSRQEGETQYF. The CDR3 DNA reads TGTGCCAGCAGCCGACAGGAGGGAGAGACCCAGTACTTC.

CDR3 nucleotides: TGCGCCAGCAGCCCGGGACTAGCGAGCCATAGCTCCTACAATGAGCAGTTCTTC. The encoded protein is CASSPGLASHSSYNEQFF. The rearrangement joins TRBV5-1 to TRBJ2-1; TRBD2 agrees at 10 bases. This CDR3 is 18 amino acids long. The germline V gene encodes CDR1 SGHRS and CDR2 YFSETQ. Trimming at V came to 4 bases and at J to 0 bases, leaving 10 bases not matched to a gene.

This chain joins TRBV12-3 or TRBV12-4 and TRBJ2-5, with 9 bases identical to TRBD2. V was pared by 3 bases and J by 5 bases, with 13 bases of the junction left unmatched. This CDR3 region has 17 residues. DNA for the CDR3: TGTGCCAGCAGTTTTAGGCCTAGCGGGATAGGAGGGGAGACCCAGTACTTC. This encodes CASSFRPSGIGGETQYF.

Concerning this clonotype itself: Relative to the germline gene, one junction end is altered; a read error may explain this. The genes are TRBV6-2 or TRBV6-3 and TRBJ1-4; D gene uncertain. The germline gives CDR1 MNHEY, CDR2 SVGEGT. The CDR3 length is 15 residues. The CDR3: CASSLLSSLKERLFF. The CDR3 region has the DNA TGTGCCAGCAGTTTATTGTCCTCCCTAAAGGAAAGACTGTTTTTT.

The chain uses TRBV20-1 and TRBJ1-5; D not resolved. Germline values: CDR1 DFQATT, CDR2 SNEGSKA (reference sequence). This CDR3 comprises 17 residues. Trimming stripped 3 bases from V and 7 bases from J, with 25 bases between. The CDR3 is CSASRKSTGQRVQPQHF. The CDR3 DNA reads as TGCAGTGCTAGTCGTAAGTCCACCGGTCAGAGGGTACAGCCCCAGCATTTT.

This clonotype was recorded a few times. The rearrangement links TRBV3-1 to TRBJ2-3, with TRBD1 matching over 8 bases. CDR1 and CDR2 from the germline V gene are LGHDT and YNNKEL (reference sequence). V lost 1 base to trimming and J lost 2 bases; unmatched junction nucleotides: 5. The CDR3 is made up of 16 amino acids. The CDR3 spells CASSQGGDRFTDTQYF. CDR3 DNA: TGTGCCAGCAGCCAAGGAGGGGACAGGTTCACAGATACGCAGTATTTT.

This clonotype was seen repeatedly, ten times or more. This rearrangement joins TRBV6-1 to TRBJ2-5; TRBD2 matches at 9 bases. CDR3 size: 13 residues. The germline CDR1 and CDR2 sequences are MNHNS and SASEGT. V trimming: 6 bases; J trimming: 3 bases; junction bases outside the gene matches: 2. The CDR3 sequence: CASRPSGKETQYF. CDR3 bases: TGTGCCAGCAGGCCTAGCGGGAAAGAGACCCAGTACTTC.

This sequence joins TRBV3-1 and TRBJ2-2; weak D call: TRBD1 (6 bases). V lost 4 bases and J lost 0, with 12 bases in between. Germline CDR1 and CDR2: LGHDT and YNNKEL (reference sequence). The CDR3 is 16 amino acids. The CDR3 nucleotides are TGTGCCAGCAGCCCACATGGGACAACGAACACCGGGGAGCTGTTTTTT. It is translated as CASSPHGTTNTGELFF.

In this sample, this clonotype turned up a few times. The CDR3 DNA reads as TGTGCCAGCTCACTCGGACAGGGGCGAGACACTGAAGCTTTCTTT. Translating gives CASSLGQGRDTEAFF. This chain connects TRBV18 to TRBJ1-1, with TRBD1 matching 9 bases. The junction had 6 bases not matched to a gene; V was cut back by 4 bases and J by 3 bases. The length of the CDR3 is 15 residues. The germline V gene has CDR1 KGHSH and CDR2 LQKENI.

This clonotype was observed at least ten times. The chain recombines TRBV12-3 or TRBV12-4 with TRBJ2-7, with TRBD2 matching over 7 bases. With V trimmed by 8 bases and J by 5 bases, 6 bases remained unmatched. The CDR3 consists of 12 residues. The CDR3 here is CASGGVRNEQYF. CDR3 nucleotides: TGTGCCAGCGGGGGGGTAAGGAACGAGCAGTACTTC.

The sample holds many counts of this clonotype. The rearrangement links TRBV7-2 to TRBJ2-7; no clear D gene. From germline, CDR1 is SGHTA and CDR2 FQGNSA. V gave up 5 bases and J gave up 2 bases, with 19 bases separating them. The CDR3 has 16 amino acids. As DNA, the CDR3 is TGTGCCAGCAGCGCATCGACCGTTGGAGAACCCTACGAGCAGTACTTC. This codes for CASSASTVGEPYEQYF.

This clonotype has just a few counts. The rearrangement uses TRBV4-1 and TRBJ2-1; D unresolved. This CDR3 is built from 12 residues. Germline V gene lookup returns CDR1 MGHRA and CDR2 YSYEKL. V lost 6 bases and J 5 bases, leaving 8 bases between the germline ends. CDR3 in amino acids: CASRHYDNEQFF. CDR3 nucleotide sequence: TGCGCCAGCAGACATTACGACAATGAGCAGTTCTTC.

This clonotype was seen only a few times. V gene TRBV19 combines with J gene TRBJ2-1; possibly TRBD1 for D (6 bases). Germline V gene sequence: CDR1 LNHDA, CDR2 SQIVND (reference sequence). CDR3 length equals 15 residues. V was trimmed by 3 bases and J by 2 bases, leaving 11 bases between them. The CDR3 here is CASSMGRGPYNEQFF. The CDR3 nucleotides read TGTGCCAGTAGTATGGGCAGGGGTCCCTACAATGAGCAGTTCTTC. Together with reference TRBV19 and TRBJ2-1, the CDR3 gives the full variable domain: DGGITQSPKYLFRKEGQNVTLSCEQNLNHDAMYWYRQDPGQGLRLIYYSQIVNDFQKGDIAEGYSVSREKKESFPLTVTSAQKNPTAFYLCASSMGRGPYNEQFFGPGTRLTVL.

V gene TRBV11-1 combines with J gene TRBJ2-7, with unresolved D. Germline V gene lookup returns CDR1 SGHAT and CDR2 FQDESV (reference sequence). The V end was cut by 1 base, the J end by 4 bases, with 11 bases between. CDR3 size: 14 residues. CDR3 coding DNA: TGTGCCAGCAGCTTAGTGGCACGGCGATACGAGCAGTACTTC. This gives the protein CASSLVARRYEQYF.

This clonotype was counted a single time. This chain links TRBV10-3 with TRBJ2-1; weak D call: TRBD1 (6 bases). CDR1 is ENHRY, CDR2 SYGVKD, per germline. The CDR3 runs 14 residues. Trimming pared 5 bases from V and 7 bases from J, leaving 15 bases between. CDR3 in amino acids: CAISRIGGTNEQFF. The CDR3 nucleotides read TGTGCCATCAGTCGAATAGGGGGTACTAATGAGCAGTTCTTC.

The V and J genes are TRBV5-4 and TRBJ2-3; 7 bases map to TRBD1. V was pared by 6 bases and J by 1 base, with 2 bases of the junction left unmatched. CDR3 length: 13 amino acids. The germline V gene encodes CDR1 SGHNT and CDR2 YYREEE (reference sequence). CDR3 sequence: CASTGQGTDTQYF. For the CDR3, the DNA is TGTGCCAGCACAGGACAGGGCACAGATACGCAGTATTTT.

This clonotype was picked up many times. V is TRBV29-1 and J is TRBJ1-5, with D possibly TRBD1 on 5 matching bases. This CDR3 has 13 residues. The germline V gene has CDR1 SQVTM and CDR2 ANQGSEA. V was trimmed by 4 bases and J by 2 bases, leaving 9 bases between them. The chain's CDR3 is CSVGAGRNQPQHF. The DNA of the CDR3 is TGCAGCGTTGGGGCAGGGCGCAATCAGCCCCAGCATTTT.

V and J are TRBV5-5 and TRBJ1-1; TRBD1 agrees at 8 bases. Trimming removed 1 base from V and 5 bases from J; junction bases left unmatched: 4. The germline gives CDR1 SGHKS, CDR2 YYEKEE (reference sequence). This CDR3 is 14 amino acids long. The CDR3, as DNA: TGTGCCAGCAGCTTGCAATACAGGGGGACTGAAGCTTTCTTT. Protein product: CASSLQYRGTEAFF. The full variable domain, rest sourced from reference TRBV5-5 and TRBJ1-1, is DAGVTQSPTHLIKTRGQQVTLRCSPISGHKSVSWYQQVLGQGPQFIFQYYEKEERGRGNFPDRFSARQFPNYSSELNVNALLLGDSALYLCASSLQYRGTEAFFGQGTRLTVV.

This clonotype was counted many times. This chain uses TRBV25-1 with TRBJ2-3; 7 bases agree with TRBD2. Germline V CDR1 and CDR2: MGHDK, SYGVNS. V was clipped by 4 bases and J by 0 bases; unmatched bases: 1. CDR3 size: 14 residues. CDR3 protein: CASSVGGSTDTQYF. CDR3 sequence (DNA): TGTGCCAGCAGTGTGGGGGGGAGCACAGATACGCAGTATTTT. The full variable domain, with the rest looked up from reference TRBV25-1 and TRBJ2-3, is EADIYQTPRYLVIGTGKKITLECSQTMGHDKMYWYQQDPGMELHLIHYSYGVNSTEKGDLSSESTVSRIRTEHFPLTLESARPSHTSQYLCASSVGGSTDTQYFGPGTRLTVL.

This clonotype was seen a handful of times. The CDR3 reads CASSQRESAYEQYF. CDR3 DNA sequence: TGCGCCAGCAGCCAAAGGGAGTCGGCCTACGAGCAGTACTTC. V usage is TRBV4-1 and J usage is TRBJ2-7; D possibly corresponds to TRBD2 (5 bases). This CDR3 contains 14 residues. V shed 2 bases and J shed 2 bases, with 10 bases lying between them. Germline V gene sequence: CDR1 MGHRA, CDR2 YSYEKL.